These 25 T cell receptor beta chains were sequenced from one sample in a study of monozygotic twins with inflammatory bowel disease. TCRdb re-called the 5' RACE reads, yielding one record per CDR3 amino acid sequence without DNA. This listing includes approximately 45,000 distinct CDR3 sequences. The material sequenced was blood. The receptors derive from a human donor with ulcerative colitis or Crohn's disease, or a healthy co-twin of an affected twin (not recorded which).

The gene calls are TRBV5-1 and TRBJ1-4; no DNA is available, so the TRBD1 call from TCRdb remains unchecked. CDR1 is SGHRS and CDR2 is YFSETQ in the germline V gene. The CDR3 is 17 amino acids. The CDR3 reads CASSPRRDRGGSEKLFF.

The CDR3 sequence: CASSLLRGGAMNTEAFF. J is TRBJ1-1 and V is TRBV28; as DNA is missing, the TRBD1 call by TCRdb cannot be tested. This CDR3 region has 17 residues. Germline V gene sequence: CDR1 MDHEN, CDR2 SYDVKM. The full variable domain, completed using reference TRBV28 and TRBJ1-1, is DVKVTQSSRYLVKRTGEKVFLECVQDMDHENMFWYRQDPGLGLRLIYFSYDVKMKEKGDIPEGYSVSREKKERFSLILESASTNQTSMYLCASSLLRGGAMNTEAFFGQGTRLTVV.

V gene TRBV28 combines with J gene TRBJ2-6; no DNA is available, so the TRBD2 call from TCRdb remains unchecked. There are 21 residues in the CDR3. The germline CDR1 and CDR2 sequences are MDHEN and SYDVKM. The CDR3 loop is CASSQIPASGRAGYGANVLTF.

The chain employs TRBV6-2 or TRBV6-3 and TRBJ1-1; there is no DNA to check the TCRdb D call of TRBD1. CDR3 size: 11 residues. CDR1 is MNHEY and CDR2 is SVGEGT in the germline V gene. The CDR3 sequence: CASSSGTGAFF.

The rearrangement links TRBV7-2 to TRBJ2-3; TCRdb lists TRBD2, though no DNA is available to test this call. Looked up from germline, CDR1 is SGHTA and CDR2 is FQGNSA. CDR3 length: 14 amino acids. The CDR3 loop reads CASSLDGGPTTQYF.

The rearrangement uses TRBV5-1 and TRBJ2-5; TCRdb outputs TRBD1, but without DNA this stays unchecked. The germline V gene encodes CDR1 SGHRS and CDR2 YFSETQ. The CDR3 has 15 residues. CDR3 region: CASSPPGSRLETQYF.

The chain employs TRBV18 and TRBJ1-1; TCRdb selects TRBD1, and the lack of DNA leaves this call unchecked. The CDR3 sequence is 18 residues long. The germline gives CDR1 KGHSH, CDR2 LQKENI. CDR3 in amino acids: CASSPQEKVTGANTEAFF.

The chain's CDR3 is CASSQDRRAAYEQYF. The chain is built from TRBV3-1 and TRBJ2-7; TCRdb names TRBD2, which stays unverified in the absence of DNA. The CDR3 extends over 15 amino acids. Germline CDR1 LGHDT, CDR2 YNNKEL (reference sequence).

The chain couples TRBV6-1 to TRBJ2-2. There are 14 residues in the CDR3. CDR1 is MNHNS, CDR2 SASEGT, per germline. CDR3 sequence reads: CASNLATNTGELFF.

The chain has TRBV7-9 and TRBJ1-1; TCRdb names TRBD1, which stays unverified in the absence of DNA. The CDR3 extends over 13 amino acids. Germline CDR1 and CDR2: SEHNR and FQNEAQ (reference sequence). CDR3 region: CASSQGGQGKYFF.

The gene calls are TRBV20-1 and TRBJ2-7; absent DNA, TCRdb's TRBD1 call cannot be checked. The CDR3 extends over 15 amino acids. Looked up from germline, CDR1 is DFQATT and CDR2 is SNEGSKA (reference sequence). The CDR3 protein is CSARKETEVSYEQYF.

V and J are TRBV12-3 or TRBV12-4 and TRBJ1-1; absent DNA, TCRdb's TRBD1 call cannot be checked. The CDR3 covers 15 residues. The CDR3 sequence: CASSLRAGLYTEAFF.

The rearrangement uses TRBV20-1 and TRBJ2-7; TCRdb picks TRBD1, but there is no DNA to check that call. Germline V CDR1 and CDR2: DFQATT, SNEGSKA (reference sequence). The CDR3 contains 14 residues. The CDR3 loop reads CSASSSGPPWEQYF.

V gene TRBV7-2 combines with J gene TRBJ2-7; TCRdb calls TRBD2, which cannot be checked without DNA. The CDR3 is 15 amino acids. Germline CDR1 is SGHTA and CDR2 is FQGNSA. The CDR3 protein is CASSLSAGGLYEQYF.

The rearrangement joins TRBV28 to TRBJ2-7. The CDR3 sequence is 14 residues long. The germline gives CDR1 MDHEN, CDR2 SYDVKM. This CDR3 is CASSLDPSAYEQYF.

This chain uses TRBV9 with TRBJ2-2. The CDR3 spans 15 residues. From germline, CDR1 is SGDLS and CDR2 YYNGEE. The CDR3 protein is CASSVATQNTGELFF.

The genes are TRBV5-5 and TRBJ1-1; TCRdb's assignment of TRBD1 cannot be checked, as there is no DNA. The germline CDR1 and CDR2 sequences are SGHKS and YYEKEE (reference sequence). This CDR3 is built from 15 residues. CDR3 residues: CASSLVGAGNTEAFF.

The CDR3 reads CSARGVRNEQFF. V is TRBV20-1 and J is TRBJ2-1. CDR3 length: 12 amino acids. Germline loops: CDR1 DFQATT, CDR2 SNEGSKA (reference sequence).

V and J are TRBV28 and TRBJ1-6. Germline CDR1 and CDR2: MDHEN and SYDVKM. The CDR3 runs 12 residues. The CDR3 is CASSFDRSPLHF.

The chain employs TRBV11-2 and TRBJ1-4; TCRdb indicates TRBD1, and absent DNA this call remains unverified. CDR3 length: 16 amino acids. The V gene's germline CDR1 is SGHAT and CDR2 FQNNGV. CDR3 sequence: CASSFGRGGSNEKLFF.

The CDR3 spells CASRPRQGNYGYTF. The chain uses TRBV5-1 and TRBJ1-2; TCRdb returns TRBD1, unconfirmable since there is no DNA. The CDR3 length is 14 residues. CDR1 SGHRS and CDR2 YFSETQ come from the germline V gene.

CDR3 residues: CASSPSGRGNTGELFF. V and J are TRBV28 and TRBJ2-2; TCRdb lists TRBD2, though no DNA is available to test this call. There are 16 residues in the CDR3. Looked up from germline, CDR1 is MDHEN and CDR2 is SYDVKM.

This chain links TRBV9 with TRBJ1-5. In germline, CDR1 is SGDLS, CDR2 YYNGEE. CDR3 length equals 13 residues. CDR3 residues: CASSPRLNQPQHF.

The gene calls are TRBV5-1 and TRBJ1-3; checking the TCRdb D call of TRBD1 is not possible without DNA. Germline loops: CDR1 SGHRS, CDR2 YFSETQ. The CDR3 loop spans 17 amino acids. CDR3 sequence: CASSSRPGQSSGNTIYF. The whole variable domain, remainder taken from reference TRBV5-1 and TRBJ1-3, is KAGVTQTPRYLIKTRGQQVTLSCSPISGHRSVSWYQQTPGQGLQFLFEYFSETQRNKGNFPGRFSGRQFSNSRSEMNVSTLELGDSALYLCASSSRPGQSSGNTIYFGEGSWLTVV.

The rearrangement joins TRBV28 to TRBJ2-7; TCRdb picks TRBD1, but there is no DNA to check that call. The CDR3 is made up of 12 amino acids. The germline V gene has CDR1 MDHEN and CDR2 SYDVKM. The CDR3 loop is CASGRVRLEQYF.